These 26 T cell receptor beta chains originate from one sample sequenced in a study of cytomegalovirus exposure and HLA in healthy donors. In the PCR, 60 Vbeta and 13 Jbeta primers were used. Clones were sequenced by immunoSEQ multiplex PCR, and TCRdb holds only the in-frame ones, with some missing. Of around 190,000 clones listed, 65% to 90% are singletons. The sequencing sample was made of PBMCs. These receptors were taken from a woman aged 50 to 65 in good health and CMV-seronegative.

This clone was detected only a few times. The rearrangement uses TRBV2 and TRBJ1-5; D gene uncertain. Germline V lookup: CDR1 SNHLY, CDR2 FYNNEI. Trimming stripped 3 bases from V and 0 bases from J, with 9 bases between. CDR3 length: 15 residues. The CDR3: CASSDWQRSNQPQHF. The CDR3 DNA is TGTGCCAGCAGTGATTGGCAGCGTAGCAATCAGCCCCAGCATTTT.

V and J are TRBV20-1 and TRBJ2-7; 10 nucleotides match TRBD2. Germline V lookup: CDR1 DFQATT, CDR2 SNEGSKA (reference sequence). This CDR3 contains 11 residues. The V segment lost 6 bases and the J segment 7 bases; nucleotides outside the gene matches: 3. The CDR3 DNA reads as TGCAGTGCCCTAGCGGGAGTTGAGCAGTACTTC. Translation: CSALAGVEQYF.

The chain is built from TRBV5-6 and TRBJ2-1; tentatively, D is TRBD1 (5 bases). Deletions cut 0 bases from V and 4 bases from J, with 14 bases between. From germline, CDR1 is SGHDT and CDR2 YYEEEE. This CDR3 spans 16 amino acids. CDR3 residues: CASSLGVRTKYNEQFF. DNA for the CDR3: TGTGCCAGCAGCTTGGGCGTTAGGACAAAGTACAATGAGCAGTTCTTC.

The chain has TRBV10-3 and TRBJ2-7; no reliable D call. Trimming stripped 6 bases from V and 4 bases from J, with 7 bases between. This CDR3 comprises 11 residues. The germline CDR1 and CDR2 sequences are ENHRY and SYGVKD. Written as DNA, the CDR3 is TGTGCCATCAGCCAGGATTACGAGCAGTACTTC. This codes for CAISQDYEQYF.

CDR3 sequence: CASSKVSIPPKETQYF. DNA for the CDR3: TGTGCCAGCAGCAAAGTGTCTATTCCTCCCAAAGAGACCCAGTACTTC. The chain is built from TRBV14 and TRBJ2-5, with unresolved D. Germline loops: CDR1 SGHDN, CDR2 FVKESK. The V end lost 5 bases, the J end lost 3 bases, and 19 bases lay between the germline ends. CDR3 length equals 16 residues.

J is TRBJ1-1 and V is TRBV6-5; D uncertain. The CDR3 loop spans 16 amino acids. Trimming removed 0 bases at V and 1 base at J, with 12 bases between. Germline V gene sequence: CDR1 MNHEY, CDR2 SVGAGI. The CDR3 DNA reads as TGTGCCAGCAGTTACTCGAGCGGTCCGGGGAACACTGAAGCTTTCTTT. This translates into CASSYSSGPGNTEAFF.

This clone was seen a single time. The rearrangement links TRBV10-1 to TRBJ2-5; TRBD2 agrees at 11 bases. V lost 8 bases to trimming and J lost 2 bases; unmatched junction nucleotides: 7. The CDR3 has 15 residues. Germline V lookup: CDR1 WNHNN, CDR2 SYGVQD (reference sequence). The CDR3 region is CASGGTSGQQETQYF. CDR3 nucleotide sequence: TGCGCCAGCGGGGGGACTAGCGGACAACAAGAGACCCAGTACTTC.

This chain uses TRBV5-1 with TRBJ1-2; 10 bases line up with TRBD1. The CDR3 totals 15 residues. Trimming took 0 bases from V and 7 from J; bases not matched to a gene: 6. Germline lookup yields CDR1 SGHRS and CDR2 YFSETQ. The CDR3 region is CASSLAETGGCGYTF. DNA of the CDR3: TGCGCCAGCAGCTTGGCCGAGACAGGGGGCTGTGGCTACACCTTC.

The chain joins TRBV28 to TRBJ2-1, with 8 bases fitting TRBD2. This CDR3 has 18 residues. V shed 2 bases, J shed 2 bases, and the junction held 11 bases outside the gene matches. Looked up from germline, CDR1 is MDHEN and CDR2 is SYDVKM. CDR3 region: CASSLIGLSGGPYNEQFF. The CDR3 nucleotides are TGTGCCAGCAGTTTAATAGGATTGAGCGGGGGCCCCTACAATGAGCAGTTCTTC.

The CDR3 DNA sequence: TGTGCCACCCGGGTGGGGAGCTTACCCACAGATACGCAGTATTTT. Translated, it gives CATRVGSLPTDTQYF. The chain has TRBV28 and TRBJ2-3; a weak D match, TRBD2 (5 bases). The CDR3 covers 15 residues. Germline V CDR1 and CDR2: MDHEN, SYDVKM. V was trimmed by 10 bases and J by 2 bases, leaving 19 bases between them.

V is TRBV7-2 and J is TRBJ2-1, with D perhaps matching TRBD2 (6 bases). Trimming took 2 bases from V and 6 from J, leaving 14 bases between them. This CDR3 is 15 amino acids long. Germline CDR1 and CDR2: SGHTA and FQGNSA. As DNA, the CDR3 is TGTGCCAGCAGCTTACGCATACTAGCTATCAATGAGCAGTTCTTC. It encodes CASSLRILAINEQFF. The whole variable domain, filled in from reference TRBV7-2 and TRBJ2-1, reads GAGVSQSPSNKVTEKGKDVELRCDPISGHTALYWYRQSLGQGLEFLIYFQGNSAPDKSGLPSDRFSAERTGGSVSTLTIQRTQQEDSAVYLCASSLRILAINEQFFGPGTRLTVL.

The chain is built from TRBV19 and TRBJ2-3; the D gene is possibly TRBD2 (6 bases). This CDR3 spans 15 amino acids. Trimming took 1 base from V and 4 from J, leaving 12 bases between them. Germline CDR1 LNHDA, CDR2 SQIVND (reference sequence). The CDR3, as DNA: TGTGCCAGTAGTATAGTGGGGGGAAAGGCAGATACGCAGTATTTT. This encodes CASSIVGGKADTQYF. Full variable domain (remainder filled in from reference TRBV19 and TRBJ2-3): DGGITQSPKYLFRKEGQNVTLSCEQNLNHDAMYWYRQDPGQGLRLIYYSQIVNDFQKGDIAEGYSVSREKKESFPLTVTSAQKNPTAFYLCASSIVGGKADTQYFGPGTRLTVL.

The chain has TRBV18 and TRBJ1-1, with a possible D match to TRBD1 (6 bases). Germline V gives CDR1 KGHSH, CDR2 LQKENI. The CDR3 covers 15 residues. Trimming cost V 3 bases and J 7 bases, with 18 bases left between them. The DNA of the CDR3 is TGTGCCAGCTCACCTCGGGACGGTCCCAGGGGTGAAGCTTTCTTT. Translation gives CASSPRDGPRGEAFF. The complete variable domain, with remaining parts taken from reference TRBV18 and TRBJ1-1, reads NAGVMQNPRHLVRRRGQEARLRCSPMKGHSHVYWYRQLPEEGLKFMVYLQKENIIDESGMPKERFSAEFPKEGPSILRIQQVVRGDSAAYFCASSPRDGPRGEAFFGQGTRLTVV.

The rearrangement joins TRBV19 to TRBJ2-1; D is perhaps TRBD2 (5 bases). The CDR3 contains 15 residues. Germline V gene lookup returns CDR1 LNHDA and CDR2 SQIVND (reference sequence). V lost 5 bases and J lost 0, with 11 bases in between. The CDR3: CASSQAGSSYNEQFF. CDR3 bases: TGTGCCAGTAGTCAGGCGGGTAGCTCCTACAATGAGCAGTTCTTC.

The chain links TRBV28 to TRBJ2-7; weak D call: TRBD1 (6 bases). The V gene's germline CDR1 is MDHEN and CDR2 SYDVKM. The V gene lost 6 bases and the J gene lost 2 bases, with 14 bases spanning the gap. This CDR3 comprises 14 residues. CDR3 sequence: CASSTQQGAYEQYF. In nucleotides, the CDR3 is TGTGCCAGCAGCACCCAACAGGGAGCCTACGAGCAGTACTTC.

This clone was observed a single time. The gene calls are TRBV5-4 and TRBJ1-1, with TRBD1 as a possible D gene (6 bases). V shed 2 bases and J shed 6 bases, with 8 bases lying between them. The germline CDR1 and CDR2 sequences are SGHNT and YYREEE (reference sequence). CDR3 length: 12 amino acids. Here the CDR3 reads CASSFGGPEAFF. CDR3 nucleotides: TGTGCCAGCAGCTTCGGGGGGCCTGAAGCTTTCTTT. Combining the CDR3 with reference TRBV5-4 and TRBJ1-1 gives the whole variable domain ETGVTQSPTHLIKTRGQQVTLRCSSQSGHNTVSWYQQALGQGPQFIFQYYREEENGRGNFPPRFSGLQFPNYSSELNVNALELDDSALYLCASSFGGPEAFFGQGTRLTVV.

The gene calls are TRBV7-9 and TRBJ2-7; TRBD1 matches 8 bases. Germline loops: CDR1 SEHNR, CDR2 FQNEAQ (reference sequence). V lost 2 bases, J lost 5 bases, and 8 bases stayed unmatched. The CDR3 loop spans 15 amino acids. The CDR3 DNA sequence: TGTGCCAGCAGCTTAAAGGGGCCAGGGGGCAACGAGCAGTACTTC. Translating it yields CASSLKGPGGNEQYF.

The genes are TRBV9 and TRBJ2-3; 11 bases are a match to TRBD2. CDR1 is SGDLS and CDR2 is YYNGEE in the germline V gene. With 4 bases clipped from V and 4 bases from J, the junction kept 11 bases outside the gene matches. CDR3 length: 17 residues. The CDR3 DNA is TGTGCCAGCAGCCCCCGGGTAGCGGGAGGGAGAGCAGATACGCAGTATTTT. It yields the protein CASSPRVAGGRADTQYF.

J is TRBJ2-7 and V is TRBV5-6, with 12 bases aligning to TRBD1. CDR3 length: 15 residues. Germline-derived CDR1 and CDR2 are SGHDT and YYEEEE. The J segment lost 5 bases and the V segment lost 1 base, leaving 4 bases of the junction unmatched. The DNA of the CDR3 is TGTGCCAGCAGCTTGCGTGGGACAGGGGGCCACGAGCAGTACTTC. Translation: CASSLRGTGGHEQYF.

The chain links TRBV7-2 to TRBJ1-1; 8 nucleotides match TRBD1. Trimming at V came to 1 base and at J to 7 bases, leaving 2 bases not matched to a gene. CDR3 size: 13 residues. Germline V CDR1 and CDR2: SGHTA, FQGNSA. This CDR3 reads CASSLGTGREAFF. The CDR3 DNA reads as TGTGCCAGCAGCTTAGGGACAGGGCGTGAAGCTTTCTTT.

V is TRBV21-1 and J is TRBJ2-5; the table assigns TRBD1, which was not confirmed against the DNA. TRBV21-1 is marked as a pseudogene. This CDR3 contains 17 residues. DNA of the CDR3: TGTGCCAGCAGCAAAGAGGCCCACAGCTTTACTCAAGAGACCCAGTACTTC. This encodes CASSKEAHSFTQETQYF.

The chain employs TRBV7-2 and TRBJ2-3; unclear D gene. Looked up from germline, CDR1 is SGHTA and CDR2 is FQGNSA. The CDR3 totals 16 residues. The V end was cut by 0 bases, the J end by 0 bases, with 10 bases between. The CDR3 DNA reads TGTGCCAGCAGCTTAGCCCCCCAGATAAGCACAGATACGCAGTATTTT. Its protein product is CASSLAPQISTDTQYF.

The chain joins TRBV30 to TRBJ2-5, with 16 bases fitting TRBD2. V trimming: 1 base; J trimming: 3 bases; junction bases outside the gene matches: 2. This CDR3 has 16 amino acids. CDR1 and CDR2 from the germline V gene are GTSNPN and SVGIG (reference sequence). The CDR3 region is CAWSEGTSGREETQYF. DNA for the CDR3: TGTGCCTGGAGTGAGGGGACTAGCGGGAGGGAAGAGACCCAGTACTTC. The entire variable domain, with the rest obtained from reference TRBV30 and TRBJ2-5, is as follows: SQTIHQWPATLVQPVGSPLSLECTVEGTSNPNLYWYRQAAGRGLQLLFYSVGIGQISSEVPQNLSASRPQDRQFILSSKKLLLSDSGFYLCAWSEGTSGREETQYFGPGTRLLVL.

This clone appeared once. V is TRBV28 and J is TRBJ1-2; 7 bases are a match to TRBD1. CDR1 and CDR2 from the germline V gene are MDHEN and SYDVKM. V trimming: 3 bases; J trimming: 4 bases; junction bases outside the gene matches: 14. The CDR3 covers 17 residues. In DNA, the CDR3 is TGTGCCAGCAGTTTCCCTTCGGGGACAGACGTTGCCTATGGCTACACCTTC. Protein: CASSFPSGTDVAYGYTF.

This clone has only one observation. The V call is TRBV29-1, the J call TRBJ2-7; 10 bases agree with TRBD2. V dropped 2 bases and J dropped 2; count of bases not matched to a gene: 3. Germline V gene lookup returns CDR1 SQVTM and CDR2 ANQGSEA. CDR3 size: 14 residues. Here the CDR3 DNA reads TGCAGCGTTGAACTAGCGGGAGTCCCCTACGAGCAGTACTTC. Its protein product is CSVELAGVPYEQYF.

V is TRBV6-6 and J is TRBJ2-7, with 8 bases fitting TRBD1. Germline V gene sequence: CDR1 MNHNY, CDR2 SVGAGI (reference sequence). With V trimmed by 7 bases and J by 2 bases, 7 bases remained unmatched. CDR3 length equals 14 residues. CDR3 region: CASTVDRAAYEQYF. Written as DNA, the CDR3 is TGTGCCAGCACCGTGGACAGGGCTGCCTACGAGCAGTACTTC.